This entry features one TCR beta chain sequence. V was cut by 0 bases and J by 3 bases, with 12 bases left in between. The CDR3 runs 15 residues. Germline-derived CDR1 and CDR2 are SGHDT and YYEEEE. The data were taken from a study of blood T cell repertoires in COVID-19. Participants, about 18 to 100 years old, spanned approximately 25 US areas. Donors of Cohort 3 who recovered were those that had two negative PCRs, clearance, or symptom resolution. TCRdb keeps only in-frame clones here, not all; method: immunoSEQ multiplex PCR. The table includes 200,000 to 300,000 clones, around 89% detected once. Sequencing was done on a sample of PBMCs or T cells enriched from blood (not recorded which). This sequence joins TRBV5-6 and TRBJ1-1; D not resolved. The sequence was obtained from a man in his forties or fifties who had recovered from COVID-19. The CDR3 DNA follows: TGTGCCAGCAGCTTGGAGGTAGGGAGAGACACTGAAGCTTTCTTT. It specifies CASSLEVGRDTEAFF.